The rows below give T cell receptor beta chains drawn from one sample of a study of T cell responses to AZD1222 COVID-19 vaccine. Measured with immunoSEQ multiplex PCR; TCRdb has only the in-frame clones, and not every one. The data contain roughly 120,000 clones, 70% to 90% of them singletons. The sample in question was peripheral blood, obtained 28 days after the second AZD1222 dose. Receptor source: an adult who received the AZD1222 COVID-19 vaccine. Each CDR3 is given with its conserved first and last residue. The D gene is left open where the match is weak. Clone size, where shown, is once, few, many, or a class for clones that have expanded.

TRBJ2-1,.,.,14,TRBV15,CATSRVGRNNEQFF,TGTGCCACCAGCAGAGTTGGCAGGAACAATGAGCAGTTCTTC
TRBJ2-5,.,.,12,TRBV5-1,CASEGLQETQYF,TGCGCCAGCGAGGGACTGCAAGAGACCCAGTACTTC
TRBJ2-7,.,.,15,TRBV27,CATRAVGEGVYEQYF,TGTGCCACTAGGGCGGTGGGAGAAGGGGTGTACGAGCAGTACTTC
TRBJ1-1,.,.,14,TRBV29-1,CSVEPLGGDTEAFF,TGCAGCGTCGAGCCCTTAGGAGGGGACACTGAAGCTTTCTTT
TRBJ2-7,.,.,14,TRBV2,CASSGQGVSYEQYF,TGTGCCAGCAGTGGGCAGGGCGTCAGCTACGAGCAGTACTTC
TRBJ2-3,.,.,15,TRBV5-1,CASGDRDQSTDTQYF,TGCGCCAGCGGAGACCGGGACCAAAGCACAGATACGCAGTATTTT
TRBJ1-1,.,TRBD1,12,TRBV2,CASVQGDTEAFF,TGTGCCAGCGTACAGGGGGACACTGAAGCTTTCTTT
TRBJ1-2,.,TRBD1,16,TRBV30,CAWERRQGQGVYGYTF,TGTGCCTGGGAAAGAAGACAGGGACAAGGGGTCTATGGCTACACCTTC
TRBJ1-5,.,.,13,TRBV30,CAWTGTGNQPQHF,TGTGCCTGGACGGGGACTGGGAATCAGCCCCAGCATTTT
TRBJ1-2,.,.,13,TRBV4-2,CASSQGRIDGYTF,TGTGCCAGCAGCCAAGGCAGAATTGATGGCTACACCTTC
TRBJ1-3,.,.,17,TRBV28,CASVTYRARSSGNTIYF,TGTGCCAGCGTAACTTACAGGGCCAGGAGCTCTGGAAACACCATATATTTT
TRBJ1-6,.,.,13,TRBV14,CASSQVPTSPLHF,TGTGCCAGCAGCCAGGTTCCCACTTCACCCCTCCACTTT
TRBJ2-7,.,.,14,TRBV7-9,CASSLDREGGEQYF,TGTGCCAGCAGCTTAGACAGGGAGGGCGGCGAGCAGTACTTC
TRBJ2-5,.,.,17,TRBV5-1,CASSWATGGYRQETQYF,TGCGCCAGCAGCTGGGCGACCGGAGGATATCGCCAAGAGACCCAGTACTTC
TRBJ1-5,.,.,16,TRBV18,CASSPGRAGNNQPQHF,TGTGCCAGCTCACCAGGCAGGGCCGGGAACAATCAGCCCCAGCATTTT
TRBJ1-1,once,.,14,TRBV11-2,CASSALGEGTEAFF,TGTGCCAGCAGCGCCCTAGGGGAGGGAACAGAAGCTTTCTTT
TRBJ2-1,.,.,15,TRBV4-1,CASSQGMSSYNEQFF,TGCGCCAGCAGCCAAGGGATGAGCTCCTACAATGAGCAGTTCTTC
TRBJ1-1,.,.,13,TRBV30,CAWSVKVNTEAFF,TGTGCCTGGAGTGTAAAGGTGAACACTGAAGCTTTCTTT
TRBJ2-1,.,.,19,TRBV11-2,CASSSTPRGVGFTYNEQFF,TGTGCCAGCAGCTCAACCCCCAGGGGCGTTGGTTTCACCTACAATGAGCAGTTCTTC
TRBJ1-2,.,TRBD1,15,TRBV6-2/TRBV6-3,CASSYSSVTGMRYTF,TGTGCCAGCAGTTACTCGAGTGTGACAGGGATGCGCTACACCTTC
TRBJ2-7,once,TRBD2,15,TRBV9,CASSVAPAGDLEQYF,TGTGCCAGCAGCGTAGCCCCGGCGGGAGATCTGGAGCAGTACTTC
TRBJ1-1,.,TRBD1,16,TRBV28,CASSSGTVPLNTEAFF,TGTGCCAGCAGTTCCGGGACAGTACCCCTGAACACTGAAGCTTTCTTT
TRBJ2-1,few,TRBD2,14,TRBV7-3,CASSLGGRYNEQFF,TGTGCCAGCTCCCTCGGGGGGAGATACAATGAGCAGTTCTTC
TRBJ1-2,.,.,14,TRBV7-3,CASSLSGTAGLITF,TGTGCCAGCAGCTTAAGTGGGACGGCGGGTCTGATCACCTTC
TRBJ1-2,.,.,19,TRBV19,CASSSVRLAGKFSNYGYTF,TGTGCCAGTTCCTCGGTGAGGTTGGCAGGGAAATTCTCTAACTATGGCTACACCTTC
TRBJ1-4,few,.,13,TRBV24-1,CATSGSTNEKLFF,TGTGCCACCAGTGGGTCAACTAATGAAAAACTGTTTTTT
TRBJ1-2,.,.,14,TRBV10-3,CAISESTGKGGYTF,TGTGCCATCAGTGAGTCTACAGGGAAGGGTGGCTACACCTTC
TRBJ1-2,.,.,13,TRBV12-3/TRBV12-4,CASSPKADYGYTF,TGTGCCAGCAGCCCGAAGGCAGACTATGGCTACACCTTC
TRBJ2-2,once,.,14,TRBV5-6,CASSPTVGFGELFF,TGTGCCAGCAGCCCGACAGTTGGGTTTGGGGAGCTGTTTTTT
TRBJ1-2,.,.,15,TRBV18,CASSPVQPANYGYTF,TGTGCCAGCTCACCAGTCCAGCCGGCTAACTATGGCTACACCTTC
TRBJ2-7,.,.,14,TRBV6-1,CASSEPGSGGEQYF,TGTGCCAGCAGTGAACCGGGGAGTGGAGGCGAGCAGTACTTC
TRBJ1-6,.,TRBD1,16,TRBV6-1,CASSDKDGQDNSPLHF,TGTGCCAGCAGTGATAAGGACGGACAGGATAATTCACCCCTCCACTTT
TRBJ1-2,once,TRBD1,14,TRBV30,CAWSTRDSKTGYTF,TGTGCCTGGAGTACCCGGGACAGCAAAACGGGCTACACCTTC